Shown below are 27 T cell receptor beta chains from a single sample sequenced in a study of neurological immune-mediated disorders. TCRdb independently ran MiXCR on the 5' RACE reads; one entry per CDR3 protein. The table shows approximately 60,000 distinct CDR3 sequences, with 4.1% occurring only once. The sample comprised PBMCs. These receptor sequences come from a middle-aged man with multiple sclerosis.

This clonotype was seen only a few times. V and J are TRBV12-3 or TRBV12-4 and TRBJ2-7; possibly TRBD1 for D (5 bases). The V end lost 5 bases, the J end lost 3 bases, and 14 bases lay between the germline ends. This CDR3 comprises 14 residues. CDR3 DNA sequence: TGTGCCAGCAGTACGACTTGGGGCAACTACGAGCAGTACTTC. As protein: CASSTTWGNYEQYF.

The sample holds many counts of this clonotype. The chain carries TRBV29-1 and TRBJ2-2; 11 bases are shared with TRBD2. The CDR3 contains 15 residues. Germline assignment: CDR1 SQVTM and CDR2 ANQGSEA. The J segment lost 1 base and the V segment lost 7 bases, leaving 5 bases of the junction unmatched. The CDR3 region is CSASGLAGNTGELFF. In DNA form, the CDR3 reads TGCAGCGCCAGCGGACTAGCGGGGAACACCGGGGAGCTGTTTTTT.

This clonotype was detected ten times or more. The V and J genes are TRBV7-9 and TRBJ2-2; possible D gene TRBD2, 5 bases. From germline, CDR1 is SEHNR and CDR2 FQNEAQ (reference sequence). Trimming stripped 2 bases from V and 6 bases from J, with 16 bases between. This CDR3 is built from 16 residues. CDR3 region: CASSLPAGPTPGELFF. CDR3 nucleotides: TGTGCCAGCAGCTTACCGGCGGGCCCAACTCCCGGGGAGCTGTTTTTT.

This clonotype showed up many times. The CDR3 spells CASSPRTSGGTAQYF. For the CDR3, the DNA is TGTGCCAGCAGCCCGCGGACTAGCGGGGGCACGGCCCAGTACTTC. The chain is built from TRBV7-2 and TRBJ2-5, with TRBD2 matching 13 bases. CDR1 and CDR2 from the germline V gene are SGHTA and FQGNSA. This CDR3 is 15 amino acids long. V was clipped by 5 bases and J by 9 bases; unmatched bases: 9.

This clonotype came up many times. The chain employs TRBV12-3 or TRBV12-4 and TRBJ1-5; D unresolved. This CDR3 contains 13 residues. V dropped 7 bases and J dropped 0 bases, with 7 bases sitting between them. CDR3 nucleotides: TGTGCCAGCAATGGATATAGCAATCAGCCCCAGCATTTT. Protein sequence: CASNGYSNQPQHF.

Many counts were recorded for this clonotype. This chain joins TRBV4-1 and TRBJ2-2; TRBD1 or TRBD2 may be the D gene (5 bases each). The V and J ends lost 0 bases and 7 bases respectively, with 12 bases between them. Germline loops: CDR1 MGHRA, CDR2 YSYEKL. The CDR3 spans 15 residues. The CDR3 nucleotides are TGCGCCAGCAGCCAAGATGGGGGTACTATCGGGGAGCTGTTTTTT. It codes for CASSQDGGTIGELFF.

This clonotype was detected ten times or more. It is likely a read error, because the conserved phenylalanine at the end of the CDR3 is missing. This rearrangement joins TRBV20-1 to TRBJ1-2; maybe TRBD1 (6 bases). V was clipped by 0 bases and J by 6 bases, with 20 bases between them. The CDR3 covers 16 residues. Germline V CDR1 and CDR2: DFQATT, SNEGSKA (reference sequence). CDR3 nucleotides: TGCAGTGCTAGAGACGGTAGCTTCGGGGGGCGGAATGGCTACACCACC. It codes for CSARDGSFGGRNGYTT.

Many counts were recorded for this clonotype. The chain links TRBV20-1 to TRBJ2-5, with D maybe TRBD1 (6 bases). Per germline, CDR1 DFQATT and CDR2 SNEGSKA (reference sequence). Trimming took off 2 bases at V and 4 bases at J, with 11 bases between the two ends. The CDR3 sequence is 13 residues long. The CDR3, as DNA: TGCAGTGCTAGACGGCAGGGGCCAGAGACCCAGTACTTC. Amino acids: CSARRQGPETQYF.

In this sample, this clonotype turned up many times. The chain employs TRBV12-3 or TRBV12-4 and TRBJ2-1, with 8 bases that match TRBD2. There are 15 residues in the CDR3. V trimming: 3 bases; J trimming: 7 bases; junction bases outside the gene matches: 8. The CDR3 sequence: CASSFNSGGTNEQFF. The CDR3 DNA reads TGTGCCAGCAGTTTTAACAGCGGGGGCACGAATGAGCAGTTCTTC.

This clonotype occurred many times. The rearrangement uses TRBV7-2 and TRBJ1-6; tentatively, D is TRBD1 (5 bases). Germline-derived CDR1 and CDR2 are SGHTA and FQGNSA. Trimming cost V 2 bases and J 5 bases, with 7 bases left between them. The CDR3 has 14 amino acids. The CDR3 DNA reads as TGTGCCAGCAGCTTACGGGGGAATAATTCACCCCTCCACTTT. Encoded protein: CASSLRGNNSPLHF.

This chain connects TRBV7-2 to TRBJ2-2; 9 bases are shared with TRBD2. The length of the CDR3 is 15 residues. The germline gives CDR1 SGHTA, CDR2 FQGNSA. With V trimmed by 6 bases and J by 4 bases, 6 bases remained unmatched. The CDR3 DNA reads as TGTGCCAGCAGGGCGGGGGGGCCGGCCACCGGGGAGCTGTTTTTT. Its translation is CASRAGGPATGELFF.

This clonotype has at least ten counts. V gene TRBV3-1 combines with J gene TRBJ1-2; possible D gene TRBD1, 5 bases. V was pared by 4 bases and J by 5 bases, with 11 bases between. Germline V gene lookup returns CDR1 LGHDT and CDR2 YNNKEL (reference sequence). This CDR3 has 13 amino acids. The CDR3 sequence is CASSLERGYGYTF. CDR3 DNA: TGTGCCAGCAGCCTGGAAAGGGGATATGGCTACACCTTC.

This clonotype has at least ten counts. The V and J genes are TRBV9 and TRBJ2-1; D unresolved. The CDR3 has 15 amino acids. Per the germline V gene, CDR1 is SGDLS and CDR2 is YYNGEE. Deletions cut 4 bases from V and 3 bases from J, with 14 bases between. The CDR3 protein is CASSSKVGNYNEQFF. Here the CDR3 DNA reads TGTGCCAGCAGCTCGAAGGTGGGGAACTACAATGAGCAGTTCTTC.

There are a few counts of this clonotype. The chain carries TRBV14 and TRBJ2-5; a weak D match, TRBD2 (5 bases). This CDR3 contains 14 residues. Germline CDR1 and CDR2: SGHDN and FVKESK. The germline V and J ends were trimmed by 4 bases and 3 bases, with 12 bases remaining between them. The CDR3 coding sequence is TGTGCCAGCAGCCCGGTCGGGCGGGAAGAGACCCAGTACTTC. Its protein product is CASSPVGREETQYF.

This clonotype was counted ten times or more. The chain joins TRBV7-9 to TRBJ2-3; D is undetermined. Trimming removed 3 bases at V and 2 bases at J, with 21 bases between. The germline gives CDR1 SEHNR, CDR2 FQNEAQ (reference sequence). This CDR3 is built from 18 residues. The CDR3 region has the DNA TGTGCCAGCAGCTTTCTGGGCGTGTCGGTAGGGAACACAGATACGCAGTATTTT. Its protein is CASSFLGVSVGNTDTQYF.

This clonotype was seen ten or more times. The CDR3 loop is CASIGPVASGYNEQFF. DNA of the CDR3: TGTGCCAGCATTGGACCTGTGGCTAGCGGGTACAATGAGCAGTTCTTC. V gene TRBV28 combines with J gene TRBJ2-1, with 8 positions matching TRBD2. V shed 7 bases and J 4 bases; nucleotides not matched to a gene: 12. The length of the CDR3 is 16 residues. Germline V gene sequence: CDR1 MDHEN, CDR2 SYDVKM.

This clonotype was recorded at least ten times. V usage is TRBV6-2 or TRBV6-3 and J usage is TRBJ1-5; D unresolved. The germline V and J ends were trimmed by 6 bases and 4 bases, with 19 bases remaining between them. The V gene's germline CDR1 is MNHEY and CDR2 SVGEGT. The CDR3 runs to 16 residues. The DNA for the CDR3 is TGTGCCAGCAGCTCAACCACCGGATTGGGAAATCAGCCCCAGCATTTT. Protein product: CASSSTTGLGNQPQHF.

In regard to this clonotype: A much larger clone lies a single base off, so this may be a read error. The chain employs TRBV12-3 or TRBV12-4 and TRBJ2-2, with 7 bases identical to TRBD2. The V gene end was trimmed by 10 bases and the J gene end by 7 bases; junction bases not matched to a gene: 15. The CDR3 sequence is 15 residues long. The CDR3 loop reads CANSLSRLAGGELFF. Written as DNA, the CDR3 is TGTGCCAACAGCCTGTCCCGACTAGCTGGCGGGGAGCTGTTTTTT.

This chain uses TRBV7-9 with TRBJ2-7; D gene ambiguous. CDR3 length: 12 amino acids. The V gene's germline CDR1 is SEHNR and CDR2 FQNEAQ (reference sequence). Trimming shortened V by 2 bases and J by 7 bases, and 9 bases separated the two germline ends. In nucleotides, the CDR3 is TGTGCCAGCAGCTTATCTCTTGAAGAGCAGTACTTC. It is translated as CASSLSLEEQYF.

The sample holds many counts of this clonotype. The rearrangement joins TRBV4-2 to TRBJ2-2; 8 bases align to TRBD1. CDR1 and CDR2 from the germline V gene are LGHNA and YNFKEQ. V lost 5 bases and J lost 3; bases outside the gene matches: 8. This CDR3 region has 16 residues. In DNA, the CDR3 is TGTGCCAGCAGCGCAGGACAGGGCCGAGACACCGGGGAGCTGTTTTTT. This translates into CASSAGQGRDTGELFF.

The table lists this clonotype with many counts. J is TRBJ2-5 and V is TRBV29-1; D remains unclear. V shed 4 bases and J shed 4 bases, with 10 bases lying between them. Germline loops: CDR1 SQVTM, CDR2 ANQGSEA. CDR3 length equals 12 residues. The CDR3 region is CSVVGGLETQYF. The CDR3 DNA reads as TGCAGCGTTGTGGGTGGGTTAGAGACCCAGTACTTC.

This clonotype was recorded a few times. A much larger clone differs by one base, so this may be a read error. This chain links TRBV28 with TRBJ2-3; TRBD2 aligns across 7 bases. The germline CDR1 and CDR2 sequences are MDHEN and SYDVKM. CDR3 length: 18 amino acids. The J segment lost 0 bases and the V segment lost 4 bases, leaving 13 bases of the junction unmatched. CDR3 in amino acids: CASSSPFLGGRSTDTQYF. CDR3 sequence (DNA): TGTGCCAGCAGTTCCCCCTTTTTGGGCGGGAGAAGCACAGATACGCAGTATTTT.

This clonotype has at least ten counts. The chain is built from TRBV2 and TRBJ2-5; the D gene could be TRBD1 or TRBD2 (5 bases each). V lost 3 bases to trimming and J lost 3 bases, with 14 bases between them. The CDR3 totals 15 residues. Germline-derived CDR1 and CDR2 are SNHLY and FYNNEI. The CDR3 DNA follows: TGTGCCAGCAGTGAGTGGTTGGGGGAAAAAGAGACCCAGTACTTC. It codes for CASSEWLGEKETQYF.

V and J are TRBV4-3 and TRBJ1-5; no reliable D call. The CDR3 length is 15 residues. Trimming removed 0 bases from V and 3 bases from J, with 9 bases in between. Germline lookup yields CDR1 LGHNA and CDR2 YSLEER. The CDR3 here is CASSQDGGFNQPQHF. In nucleotides, the CDR3 is TGCGCCAGCAGCCAAGATGGCGGATTCAATCAGCCCCAGCATTTT.

This clonotype has at least ten counts. This rearrangement joins TRBV6-6 to TRBJ2-3; D might be TRBD2 (7 bases). V was clipped by 8 bases and J by 7 bases, with 19 bases between them. The CDR3 runs to 14 residues. Germline CDR1 is MNHNY and CDR2 is SVGAGI (reference sequence). CDR3 DNA: TGTGCCAGCTTCAAGGGGGGGGGGGCCTATACGCAGTATTTT. Translation gives CASFKGGGAYTQYF.

This clonotype has just a few counts. The chain is built from TRBV28 and TRBJ1-6; no reliable D call. Trimming cost V 4 bases and J 8 bases, with 6 bases left between them. Germline V gives CDR1 MDHEN, CDR2 SYDVKM. This CDR3 has 12 amino acids. CDR3 DNA: TGTGCCAGCAGTTCGGTGGATTCACCCCTCCACTTT. It encodes CASSSVDSPLHF.

This clonotype was recorded at least ten times. The V call is TRBV6-5, the J call TRBJ1-2; D ambiguous. Trimming removed 4 bases from V and 7 bases from J, with 13 bases in between. CDR3 length: 13 residues. Germline V gene lookup returns CDR1 MNHEY and CDR2 SVGAGI. In DNA form, the CDR3 reads TGTGCCAGCAGTTTTATCGGGGTAATTGGCTACACCTTC. It encodes CASSFIGVIGYTF.